The clone carrying this T cell receptor (beta chain) was picked up many times. Its target is unknown. This entry comes from a study of T cells in Graves' hyperthyroidism and ophthalmopathy. A lack of ophthalmopathy progression within 18 months defined stable Graves' hyperthyroidism. TCR beta CDR3 regions were amplified from RNA. Initially, a first-round RT-PCR of the TCR CDR3 employed the HTBI primer set. TCRdb processed the multiplex PCR reads anew with MiXCR; each CDR3 protein has one entry. The sample holds about 590,000 distinct CDR3 sequences, 15% to 19% seen once. Findings of the study overall: Within blood appeared most thyroid clonotypes that had expanded above 0.001.

The germline gives CDR1 MDHEN, CDR2 SYDVKM. CDR3 size: 13 residues. Trimming cost V 8 bases and J 2 bases, with 11 bases left between them. The source is a woman under 40 with Graves' hyperthyroidism. The chain links TRBV28 to TRBJ2-3; D is undetermined. The sample taken for sequencing was blood. The CDR3 sequence: CASGSAPTDTQYF. The CDR3 DNA reads TGTGCCAGCGGCTCAGCCCCCACAGATACGCAGTATTTT.